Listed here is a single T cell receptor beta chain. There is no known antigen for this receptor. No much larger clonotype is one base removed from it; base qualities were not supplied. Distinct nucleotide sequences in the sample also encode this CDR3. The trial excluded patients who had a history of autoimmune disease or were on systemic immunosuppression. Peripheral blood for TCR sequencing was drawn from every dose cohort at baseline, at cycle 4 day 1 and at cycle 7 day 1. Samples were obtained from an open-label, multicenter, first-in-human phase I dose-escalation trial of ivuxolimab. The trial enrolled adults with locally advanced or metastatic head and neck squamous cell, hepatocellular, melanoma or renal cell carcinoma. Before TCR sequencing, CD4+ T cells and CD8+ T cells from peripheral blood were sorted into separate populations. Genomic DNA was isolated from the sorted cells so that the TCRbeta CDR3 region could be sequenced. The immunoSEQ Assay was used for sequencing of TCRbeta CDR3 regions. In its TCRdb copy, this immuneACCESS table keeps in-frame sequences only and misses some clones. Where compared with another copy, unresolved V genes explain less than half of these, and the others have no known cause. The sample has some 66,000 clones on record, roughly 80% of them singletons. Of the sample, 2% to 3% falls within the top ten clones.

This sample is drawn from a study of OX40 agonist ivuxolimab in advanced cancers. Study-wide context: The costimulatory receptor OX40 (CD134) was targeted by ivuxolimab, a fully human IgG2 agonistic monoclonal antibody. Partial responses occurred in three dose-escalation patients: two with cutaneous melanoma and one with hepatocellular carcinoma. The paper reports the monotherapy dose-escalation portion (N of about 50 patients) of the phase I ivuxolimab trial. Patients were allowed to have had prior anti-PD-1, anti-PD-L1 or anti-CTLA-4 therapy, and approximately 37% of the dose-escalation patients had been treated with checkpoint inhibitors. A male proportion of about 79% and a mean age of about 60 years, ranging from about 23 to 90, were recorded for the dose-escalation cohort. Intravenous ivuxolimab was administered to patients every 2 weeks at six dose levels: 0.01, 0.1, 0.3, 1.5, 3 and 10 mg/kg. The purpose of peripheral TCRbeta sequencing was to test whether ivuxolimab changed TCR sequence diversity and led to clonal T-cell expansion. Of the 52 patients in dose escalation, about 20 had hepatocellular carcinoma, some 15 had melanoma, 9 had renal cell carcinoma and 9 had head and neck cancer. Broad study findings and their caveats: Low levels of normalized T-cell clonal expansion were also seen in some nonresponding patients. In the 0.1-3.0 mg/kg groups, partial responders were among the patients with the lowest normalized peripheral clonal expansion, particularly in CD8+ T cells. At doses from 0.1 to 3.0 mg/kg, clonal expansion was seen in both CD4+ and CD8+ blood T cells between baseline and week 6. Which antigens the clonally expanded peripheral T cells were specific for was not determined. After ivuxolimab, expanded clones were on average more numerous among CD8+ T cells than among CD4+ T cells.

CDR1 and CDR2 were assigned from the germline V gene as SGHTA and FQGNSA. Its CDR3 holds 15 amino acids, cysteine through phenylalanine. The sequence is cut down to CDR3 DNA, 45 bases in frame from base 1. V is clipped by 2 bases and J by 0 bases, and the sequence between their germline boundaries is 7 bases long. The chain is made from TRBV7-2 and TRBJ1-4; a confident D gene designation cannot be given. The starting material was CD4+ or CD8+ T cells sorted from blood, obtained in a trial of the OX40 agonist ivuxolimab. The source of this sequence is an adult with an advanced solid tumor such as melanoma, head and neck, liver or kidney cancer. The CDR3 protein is CASSLSRATNEKLFF. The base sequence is TGTGCCAGCAGCTTAAGTCGTGCAACTAATGAAAAACTGTTTTTT.